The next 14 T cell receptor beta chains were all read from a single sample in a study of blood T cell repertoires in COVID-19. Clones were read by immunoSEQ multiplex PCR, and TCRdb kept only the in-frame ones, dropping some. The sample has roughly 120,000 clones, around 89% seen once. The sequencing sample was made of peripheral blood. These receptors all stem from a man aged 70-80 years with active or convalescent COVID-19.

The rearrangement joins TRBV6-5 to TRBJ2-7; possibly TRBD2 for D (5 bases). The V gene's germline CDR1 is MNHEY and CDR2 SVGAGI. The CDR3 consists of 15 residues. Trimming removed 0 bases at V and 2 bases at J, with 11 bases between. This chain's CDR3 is CASSYSAGQPYEQYF. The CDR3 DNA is TGTGCCAGCAGTTACTCGGCGGGTCAACCCTACGAGCAGTACTTC.

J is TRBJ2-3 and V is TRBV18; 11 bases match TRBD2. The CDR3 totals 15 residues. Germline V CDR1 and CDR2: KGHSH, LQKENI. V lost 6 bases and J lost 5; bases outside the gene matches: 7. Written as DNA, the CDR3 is TGTGCCAGCTCGCTGACTAGCGGGACGGAAGATACGCAGTATTTT. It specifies CASSLTSGTEDTQYF. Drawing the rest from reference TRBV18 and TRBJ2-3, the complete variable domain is NAGVMQNPRHLVRRRGQEARLRCSPMKGHSHVYWYRQLPEEGLKFMVYLQKENIIDESGMPKERFSAEFPKEGPSILRIQQVVRGDSAAYFCASSLTSGTEDTQYFGPGTRLTVL.

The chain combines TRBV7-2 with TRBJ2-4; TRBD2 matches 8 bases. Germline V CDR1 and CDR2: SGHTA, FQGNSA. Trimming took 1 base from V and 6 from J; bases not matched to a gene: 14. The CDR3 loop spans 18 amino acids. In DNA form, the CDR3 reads TGTGCCAGCAGCTTAGGTTGGGCTAGCGGGTCCAGGCCAAACATTCAGTACTTC. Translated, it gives CASSLGWASGSRPNIQYF.

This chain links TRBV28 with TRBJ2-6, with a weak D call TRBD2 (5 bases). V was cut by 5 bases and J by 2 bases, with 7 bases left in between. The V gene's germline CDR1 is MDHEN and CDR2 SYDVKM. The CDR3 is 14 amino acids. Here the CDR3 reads CASSGSAGANVLTF. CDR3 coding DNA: TGTGCCAGCAGTGGGAGCGCTGGGGCCAACGTCCTGACTTTC.

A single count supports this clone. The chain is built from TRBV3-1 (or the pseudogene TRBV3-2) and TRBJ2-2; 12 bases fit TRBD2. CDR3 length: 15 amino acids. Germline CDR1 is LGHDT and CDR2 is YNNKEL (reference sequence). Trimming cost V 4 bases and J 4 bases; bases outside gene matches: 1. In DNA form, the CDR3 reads TGTGCCAGCAGCCCGACTAGCGGGAGCACCGGGGAGCTGTTTTTT. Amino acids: CASSPTSGSTGELFF.

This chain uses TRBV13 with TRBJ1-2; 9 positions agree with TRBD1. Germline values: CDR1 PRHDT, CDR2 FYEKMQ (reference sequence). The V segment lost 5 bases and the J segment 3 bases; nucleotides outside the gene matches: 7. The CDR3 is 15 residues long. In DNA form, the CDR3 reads TGTGCCAGCAGCCCCAGGACAGGGGTACACTATGGCTACACCTTC. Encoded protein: CASSPRTGVHYGYTF.

The CDR3 protein is CASTQASDTGELFF. The DNA of the CDR3 is TGTGCCAGCACGCAGGCTAGCGATACCGGGGAGCTGTTTTTT. The gene calls are TRBV2 and TRBJ2-2; possible D gene TRBD2, 6 bases. V dropped 7 bases and J dropped 5 bases, with 14 bases sitting between them. Looked up from germline, CDR1 is SNHLY and CDR2 is FYNNEI. This CDR3 contains 14 residues.

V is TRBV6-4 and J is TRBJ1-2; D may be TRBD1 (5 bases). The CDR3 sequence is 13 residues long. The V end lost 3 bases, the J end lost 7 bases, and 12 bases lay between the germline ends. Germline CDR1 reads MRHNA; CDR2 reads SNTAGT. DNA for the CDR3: TGTGCCAGCAGTGAGGGGCAGGGCGGTGGCTACACCTTC. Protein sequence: CASSEGQGGGYTF.

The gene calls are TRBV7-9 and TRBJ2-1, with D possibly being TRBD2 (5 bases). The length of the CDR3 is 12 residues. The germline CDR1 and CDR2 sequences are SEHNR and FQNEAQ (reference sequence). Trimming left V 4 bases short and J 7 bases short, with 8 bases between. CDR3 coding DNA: TGTGCCAGCAGCTCAACGGGGAATGAGCAGTTCTTC. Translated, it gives CASSSTGNEQFF. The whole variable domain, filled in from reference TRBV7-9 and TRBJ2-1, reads DTGVSQNPRHKITKRGQNVTFRCDPISEHNRLYWYRQTLGQGPEFLTYFQNEAQLEKSRLLSDRFSAERPKGSFSTLEIQRTEQGDSAMYLCASSSTGNEQFFGPGTRLTVL.

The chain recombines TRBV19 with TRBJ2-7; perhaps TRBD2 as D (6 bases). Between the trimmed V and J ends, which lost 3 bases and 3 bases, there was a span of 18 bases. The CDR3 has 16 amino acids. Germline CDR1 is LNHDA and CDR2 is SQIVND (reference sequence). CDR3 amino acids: CASSISEAGLFYEQYF. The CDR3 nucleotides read TGTGCCAGTAGTATCTCTGAAGCGGGCCTATTCTACGAGCAGTACTTC.

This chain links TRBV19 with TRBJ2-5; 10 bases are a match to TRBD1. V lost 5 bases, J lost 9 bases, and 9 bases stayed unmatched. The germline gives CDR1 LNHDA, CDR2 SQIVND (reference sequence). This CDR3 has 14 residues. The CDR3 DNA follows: TGTGCCAGTAGTGCGGACAGGGGGGCTTTGGCCCAGTACTTC. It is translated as CASSADRGALAQYF.

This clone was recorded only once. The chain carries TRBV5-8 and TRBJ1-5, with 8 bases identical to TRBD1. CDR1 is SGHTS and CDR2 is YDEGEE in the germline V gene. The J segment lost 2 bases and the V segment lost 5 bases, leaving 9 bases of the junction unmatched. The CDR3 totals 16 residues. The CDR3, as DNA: TGTGCCAGCAGAGGGCAGGGGGCGTCGGGCAATCAGCCCCAGCATTTT. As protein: CASRGQGASGNQPQHF.

CDR3 DNA sequence: TGCAGCGTGGGGGGACAGGGGGTTTCGACAGAGACCCAGTACTTC. Translation gives CSVGGQGVSTETQYF. J is TRBJ2-5 and V is TRBV29-1; 11 positions match TRBD1. CDR3 length: 15 residues. CDR1 SQVTM and CDR2 ANQGSEA come from the germline V gene. The trim removed 6 bases at V and 4 bases at J, leaving 10 bases unmatched. Using reference TRBV29-1 and TRBJ2-5 for the parts outside the CDR3, the full variable domain is SAVISQKPSRDICQRGTSLTIQCQVDSQVTMMFWYRQQPGQSLTLIATANQGSEATYESGFVIDKFPISRPNLTFSTLTVSNMSPEDSSIYLCSVGGQGVSTETQYFGPGTRLLVL.

As DNA, the CDR3 is TGTGCCAGCAGCCCTGGGACAGCCACTAACTATGGCTACACCTTC. It yields the protein CASSPGTATNYGYTF. The chain couples TRBV5-5 to TRBJ1-2; 7 bases align to TRBD1. V lost 4 bases and J lost 0; bases outside the gene matches: 6. The germline CDR1 and CDR2 sequences are SGHKS and YYEKEE (reference sequence). The CDR3 sequence is 15 residues long.